The 8 T cell receptor beta chains presented below share a single source sample, sequenced in a study of cytomegalovirus exposure and HLA in healthy donors. This PCR relied on a set of 60 Vbeta primers and 13 Jbeta primers. Some clones are missing from TCRdb's copy, which holds only in-frame ones; the method was immunoSEQ multiplex PCR. Altogether approximately 91,000 clones are present, under 75% being singletons, with the ten largest covering 1.2%. Sequenced material: PBMCs. These receptors all come from a female donor in good health and CMV-seronegative.

This sequence joins TRBV9 and TRBJ2-3, with a tentative D call TRBD2 (7 bases). The CDR3 has 14 residues. Trimming stripped 4 bases from V and 3 bases from J, with 12 bases between. Germline lookup yields CDR1 SGDLS and CDR2 YYNGEE. The CDR3 DNA is TGTGCCAGCAGCAGCAAGGGGGGGACAGATACGCAGTATTTT. Its translation is CASSSKGGTDTQYF. The full variable domain, in which reference TRBV9 and TRBJ2-3 provide the parts outside the CDR3, is DSGVTQTPKHLITATGQRVTLRCSPRSGDLSVYWYQQSLDQGLQFLIQYYNGEERAKGNILERFSAQQFPDLHSELNLSSLELGDSALYFCASSSKGGTDTQYFGPGTRLTVL.

The chain combines TRBV7-2 with TRBJ1-6, with D hard to call. CDR3 length: 15 residues. V dropped 2 bases and J dropped 9 bases, with 14 bases sitting between them. Germline V lookup: CDR1 SGHTA, CDR2 FQGNSA. CDR3 region: CASSLSAVTGSPLHF. The DNA of the CDR3 is TGTGCCAGCAGCTTATCTGCTGTGACGGGTTCACCCCTCCACTTT.

The rearrangement joins TRBV6-6 to TRBJ1-6; 8 bases match TRBD1. Germline CDR1 and CDR2: MNHNY and SVGAGI (reference sequence). The CDR3 spans 14 residues. V shed 6 bases and J 8 bases; nucleotides not matched to a gene: 6. In DNA form, the CDR3 reads TGTGCCAGCAGCTGGGGACAGGAACATTCACCCCTCCACTTT. Translation: CASSWGQEHSPLHF.

V gene TRBV6-5 combines with J gene TRBJ1-1, with D possibly matching TRBD1 (5 bases). The ends were cut back, 0 bases at V and 4 bases at J, with 15 bases in the middle. The CDR3 extends over 16 amino acids. Germline CDR1 MNHEY, CDR2 SVGAGI. DNA of the CDR3: TGTGCCAGCAGTTACTCGGTCCAGGGCGGTGGCACTGAAGCTTTCTTT. Translated: CASSYSVQGGGTEAFF.

In nucleotides, the CDR3 is TGTGCCAGCAGCCGTACCAGGGGTGCACCCCTCCACTTT. Translation: CASSRTRGAPLHF. J is TRBJ1-6 and V is TRBV14, with a weak D call TRBD1 (6 bases). CDR1 SGHDN and CDR2 FVKESK come from the germline V gene. The CDR3 covers 13 residues. Trimming removed 4 bases at V and 11 bases at J, with 12 bases between.

The gene calls are TRBV18 and TRBJ1-4; 9 nucleotides match TRBD1. CDR1 KGHSH and CDR2 LQKENI come from the germline V gene. The length of the CDR3 is 14 residues. Trimming removed 1 base from V and 7 bases from J; junction bases left unmatched: 1. CDR3 in DNA: TGTGCCAGCTCACCACGGGGACAGGGTGAAAAACTGTTTTTT. Translating it yields CASSPRGQGEKLFF. The variable domain in full, with the rest retrieved from reference TRBV18 and TRBJ1-4, is NAGVMQNPRHLVRRRGQEARLRCSPMKGHSHVYWYRQLPEEGLKFMVYLQKENIIDESGMPKERFSAEFPKEGPSILRIQQVVRGDSAAYFCASSPRGQGEKLFFGSGTQLSVL.

The rearrangement joins TRBV30 to TRBJ2-7; 8 positions match TRBD1. V dropped 7 bases and J dropped 7; count of bases not matched to a gene: 9. The germline CDR1 and CDR2 sequences are GTSNPN and SVGIG (reference sequence). This CDR3 has 12 residues. CDR3 loop: CAFGQGPGEQYF. The CDR3 DNA follows: TGTGCCTTCGGACAGGGCCCAGGGGAGCAGTACTTC.

This clone has a single count. The chain links TRBV7-9 to TRBJ1-2; 8 bases align to TRBD1. This CDR3 has 13 amino acids. Germline V gene data show CDR1 as SEHNR and CDR2 as FQNEAQ (reference sequence). The ends lost 8 bases at V and 4 bases at J; junction bases unmatched: 6. Here the CDR3 DNA reads TGTGCCAGCGGATCCGGGACAGGCTATGGCTACACCTTC. It translates to CASGSGTGYGYTF.